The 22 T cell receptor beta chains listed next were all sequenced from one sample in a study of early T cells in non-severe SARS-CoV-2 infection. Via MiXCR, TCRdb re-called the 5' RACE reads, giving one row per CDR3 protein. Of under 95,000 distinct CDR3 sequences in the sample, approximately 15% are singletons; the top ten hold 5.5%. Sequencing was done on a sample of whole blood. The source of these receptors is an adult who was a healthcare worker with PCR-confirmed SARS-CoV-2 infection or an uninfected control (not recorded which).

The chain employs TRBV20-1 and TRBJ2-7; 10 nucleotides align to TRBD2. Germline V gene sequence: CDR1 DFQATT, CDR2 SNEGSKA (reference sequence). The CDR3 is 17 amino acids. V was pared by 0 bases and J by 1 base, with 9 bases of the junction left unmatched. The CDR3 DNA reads TGCAGTGCTAGAGATAGGCGTACTAGCGGGGCATCCTACGAGCAGTACTTC. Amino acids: CSARDRRTSGASYEQYF.

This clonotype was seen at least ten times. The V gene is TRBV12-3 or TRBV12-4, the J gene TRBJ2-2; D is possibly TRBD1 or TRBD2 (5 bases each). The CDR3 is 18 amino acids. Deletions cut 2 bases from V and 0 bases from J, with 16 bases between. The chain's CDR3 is CASSLYHPGRANTGELFF. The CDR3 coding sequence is TGTGCCAGCAGTTTATATCACCCGGGGCGCGCGAACACCGGGGAGCTGTTTTTT.

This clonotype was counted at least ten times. CDR3 sequence (DNA): TGTGCCAGCAGTTTAGCGGGAGTGGCCGGGGAGCTGTTTTTT. Translation: CASSLAGVAGELFF. The V and J genes are TRBV28 and TRBJ2-2; 7 bases are shared with TRBD2. This CDR3 region has 14 residues. CDR1 and CDR2 (germline): MDHEN, SYDVKM. V trimming: 2 bases; J trimming: 6 bases; junction bases outside the gene matches: 3. The variable domain in full, completed from reference TRBV28 and TRBJ2-2, reads DVKVTQSSRYLVKRTGEKVFLECVQDMDHENMFWYRQDPGLGLRLIYFSYDVKMKEKGDIPEGYSVSREKKERFSLILESASTNQTSMYLCASSLAGVAGELFFGEGSRLTVL.

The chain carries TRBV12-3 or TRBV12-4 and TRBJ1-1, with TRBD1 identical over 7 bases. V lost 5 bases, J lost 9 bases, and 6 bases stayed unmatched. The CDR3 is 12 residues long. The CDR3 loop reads CASSLKDRKAFF. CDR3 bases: TGTGCCAGCAGTCTTAAGGACAGGAAAGCTTTCTTT.

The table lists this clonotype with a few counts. As DNA, the CDR3 is TGCAGTGCGCAAATGGACAGGGTTCTGTTTTTT. This translates into CSAQMDRVLFF. V is TRBV20-1 and J is TRBJ2-2, with 8 bases fitting TRBD1. The CDR3 spans 11 residues. Germline V gene lookup returns CDR1 DFQATT and CDR2 SNEGSKA (reference sequence). V dropped 6 bases and J dropped 14; count of bases not matched to a gene: 8.

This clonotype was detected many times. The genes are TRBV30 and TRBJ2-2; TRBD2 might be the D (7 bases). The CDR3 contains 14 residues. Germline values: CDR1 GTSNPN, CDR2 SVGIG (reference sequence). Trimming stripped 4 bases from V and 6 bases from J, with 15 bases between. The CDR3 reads CAWNRRGAAGELFF. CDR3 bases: TGTGCCTGGAACCGTCGGGGGGCGGCCGGGGAGCTGTTTTTT.

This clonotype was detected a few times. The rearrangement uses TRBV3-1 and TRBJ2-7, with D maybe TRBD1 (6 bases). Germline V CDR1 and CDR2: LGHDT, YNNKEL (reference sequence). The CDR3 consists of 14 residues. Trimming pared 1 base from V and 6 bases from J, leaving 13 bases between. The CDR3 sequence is CASSQGRGHSEQYF. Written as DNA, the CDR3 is TGTGCCAGCAGCCAAGGAAGGGGACATAGCGAGCAGTACTTC.

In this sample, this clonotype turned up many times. The chain's CDR3 is CASSEIEREFPEETQYF. CDR3 nucleotide sequence: TGTGCCAGCAGTGAAATCGAGCGGGAGTTTCCCGAAGAGACCCAGTACTTC. This chain joins TRBV2 and TRBJ2-5; 8 bases map to TRBD2. The germline V gene encodes CDR1 SNHLY and CDR2 FYNNEI. V was clipped by 2 bases and J by 3 bases; unmatched bases: 11. CDR3 length: 17 amino acids.

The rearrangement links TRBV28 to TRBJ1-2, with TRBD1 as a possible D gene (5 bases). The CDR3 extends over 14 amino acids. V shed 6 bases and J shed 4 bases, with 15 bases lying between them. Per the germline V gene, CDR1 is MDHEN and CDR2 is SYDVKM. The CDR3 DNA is TGTGCCAGCAGGTCCCGGGGGGAAGGCTATGGCTACACCTTC. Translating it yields CASRSRGEGYGYTF.

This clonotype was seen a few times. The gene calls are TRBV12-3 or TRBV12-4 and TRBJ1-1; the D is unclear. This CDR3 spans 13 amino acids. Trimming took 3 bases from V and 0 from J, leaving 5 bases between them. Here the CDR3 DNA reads TGTGCCAGCAGTTTCAATTTGAACACTGAAGCTTTCTTT. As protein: CASSFNLNTEAFF.

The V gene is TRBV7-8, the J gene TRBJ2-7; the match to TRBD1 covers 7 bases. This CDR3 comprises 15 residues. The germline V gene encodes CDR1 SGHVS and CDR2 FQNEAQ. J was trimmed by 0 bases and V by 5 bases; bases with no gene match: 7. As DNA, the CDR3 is TGTGCCAGCAGCCCCCCAGGGGGTAGCTCCTACGAGCAGTACTTC. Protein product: CASSPPGGSSYEQYF.

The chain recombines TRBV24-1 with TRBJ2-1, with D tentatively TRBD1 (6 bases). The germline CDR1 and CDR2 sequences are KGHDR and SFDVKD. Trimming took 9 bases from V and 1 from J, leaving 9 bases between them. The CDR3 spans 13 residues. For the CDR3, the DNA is TGTGCCACCGAGGACAGTTCCTACAATGAGCAGTTCTTC. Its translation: CATEDSSYNEQFF.

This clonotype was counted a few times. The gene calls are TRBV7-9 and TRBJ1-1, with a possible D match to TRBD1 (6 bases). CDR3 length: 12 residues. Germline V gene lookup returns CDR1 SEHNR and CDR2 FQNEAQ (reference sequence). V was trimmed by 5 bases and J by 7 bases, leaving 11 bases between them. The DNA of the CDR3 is TGTGCCAGCAGCGTCCGGGACATTGAAGCTTTCTTT. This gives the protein CASSVRDIEAFF.

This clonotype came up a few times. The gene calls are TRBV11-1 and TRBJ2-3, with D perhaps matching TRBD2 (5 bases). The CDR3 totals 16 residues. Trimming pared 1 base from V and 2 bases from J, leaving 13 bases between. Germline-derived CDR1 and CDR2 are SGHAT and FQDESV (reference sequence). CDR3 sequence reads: CASSLEAEAPTDTQYF. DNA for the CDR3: TGTGCCAGCAGCTTAGAGGCGGAGGCTCCCACAGATACGCAGTATTTT.

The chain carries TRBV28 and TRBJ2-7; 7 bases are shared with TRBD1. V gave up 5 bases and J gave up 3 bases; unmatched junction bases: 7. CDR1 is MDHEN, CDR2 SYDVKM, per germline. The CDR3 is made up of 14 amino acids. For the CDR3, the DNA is TGTGCCAGCAGTCCCGGGACAGATTACTACGAGCAGTACTTC. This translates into CASSPGTDYYEQYF.

The CDR3: CASSQTGDTEAFF. The CDR3 bases are TGTGCCAGCAGTCAGACAGGGGACACTGAAGCTTTCTTT. The chain employs TRBV12-3 or TRBV12-4 and TRBJ1-1; 8 bases match TRBD1. This CDR3 has 13 residues. V gave up 5 bases and J gave up 3 bases; unmatched junction bases: 2.

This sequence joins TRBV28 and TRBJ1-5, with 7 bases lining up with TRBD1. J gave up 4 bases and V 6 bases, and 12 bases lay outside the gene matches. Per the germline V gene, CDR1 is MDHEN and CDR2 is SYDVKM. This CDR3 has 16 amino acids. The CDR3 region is CASSRSSGTVNQPQHF. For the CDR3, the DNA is TGTGCCAGCAGCCGCAGTTCCGGGACAGTTAATCAGCCCCAGCATTTT.

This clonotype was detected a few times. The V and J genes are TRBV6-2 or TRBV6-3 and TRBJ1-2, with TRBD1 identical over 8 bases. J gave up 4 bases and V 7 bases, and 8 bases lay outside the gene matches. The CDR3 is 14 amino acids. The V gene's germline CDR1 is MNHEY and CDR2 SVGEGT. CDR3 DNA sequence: TGTGCCAGCATCCAACCAGGGGGCAGCTATGGCTACACCTTC. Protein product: CASIQPGGSYGYTF.

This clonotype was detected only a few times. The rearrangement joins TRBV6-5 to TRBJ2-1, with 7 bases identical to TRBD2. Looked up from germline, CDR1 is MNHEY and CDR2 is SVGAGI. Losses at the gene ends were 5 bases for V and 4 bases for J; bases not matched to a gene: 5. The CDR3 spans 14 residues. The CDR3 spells CASSSSGRYNEQFF. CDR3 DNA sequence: TGTGCCAGCAGTAGTAGCGGGCGATACAATGAGCAGTTCTTC.

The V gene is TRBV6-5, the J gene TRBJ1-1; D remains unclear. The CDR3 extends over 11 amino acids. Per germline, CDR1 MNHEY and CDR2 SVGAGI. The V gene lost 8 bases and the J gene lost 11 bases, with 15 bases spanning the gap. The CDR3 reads CASHLASRAFF. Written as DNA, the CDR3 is TGTGCCAGCCACCTGGCCTCGAGGGCTTTCTTT.

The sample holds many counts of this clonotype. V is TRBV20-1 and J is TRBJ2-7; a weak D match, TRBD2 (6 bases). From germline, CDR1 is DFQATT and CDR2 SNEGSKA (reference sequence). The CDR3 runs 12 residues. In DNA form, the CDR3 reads TGCAGGGCCGAACGGAGGGCCTACGAGCAGTACTTC. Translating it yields CRAERRAYEQYF.

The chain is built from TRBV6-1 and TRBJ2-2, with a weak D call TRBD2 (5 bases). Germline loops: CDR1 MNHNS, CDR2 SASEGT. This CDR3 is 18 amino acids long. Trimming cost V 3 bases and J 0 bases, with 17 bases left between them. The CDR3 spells CASSDLTRILANTGELFF. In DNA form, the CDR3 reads TGTGCCAGCAGTGACTTAACTAGGATCCTCGCGAACACCGGGGAGCTGTTTTTT.